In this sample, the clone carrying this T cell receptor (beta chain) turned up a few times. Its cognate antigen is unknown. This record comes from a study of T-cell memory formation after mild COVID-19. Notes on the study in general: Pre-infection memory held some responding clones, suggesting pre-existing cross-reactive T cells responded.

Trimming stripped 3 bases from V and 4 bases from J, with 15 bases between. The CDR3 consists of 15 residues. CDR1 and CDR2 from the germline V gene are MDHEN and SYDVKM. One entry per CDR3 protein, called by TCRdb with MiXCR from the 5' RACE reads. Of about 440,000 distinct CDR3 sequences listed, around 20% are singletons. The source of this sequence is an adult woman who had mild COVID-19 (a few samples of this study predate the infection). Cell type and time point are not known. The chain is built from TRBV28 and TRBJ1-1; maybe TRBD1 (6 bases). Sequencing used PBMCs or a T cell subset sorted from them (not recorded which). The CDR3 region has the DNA TGTGCCAGCAGTTTCAGTAGGGGGGTAGGCACTGAAGCTTTCTTT. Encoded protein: CASSFSRGVGTEAFF.